This T cell receptor beta chain was identified during a study of control samples from healthy donors and cancer patients. Data came from immunoSEQ multiplex PCR; TCRdb stores just in-frame clones and leaves some out. This sample yields about 110,000 clones, of which approximately 84% are seen a single time; around 6.4% belongs to the top ten. The junction had 9 bases not matched to a gene; V was cut back by 4 bases and J by 5 bases. The CDR3 consists of 15 residues. The germline V gene has CDR1 LGHNT and CDR2 FRNRAP. This clone was found once. This sequence originates from a young man in good health. The sample taken for sequencing was blood. The V gene is TRBV12-5, the J gene TRBJ2-5; 8 bases agree with TRBD2. CDR3 protein: CASGSFGGAEETQYF. CDR3 coding DNA: TGTGCTAGTGGTTCTTTCGGGGGGGCGGAGGAGACCCAGTACTTC. The variable domain in full, completed from reference TRBV12-5 and TRBJ2-5, reads DARVTQTPRHKVTEMGQEVTMRCQPILGHNTVFWYRQTMMQGLELLAYFRNRAPLDDSGMPKDRFSAEMPDATLATLKIQPSEPRDSAVYFCASGSFGGAEETQYFGPGTRLLVL.